The clone carrying this TCR beta chain was seen only a few times. The assay was immunoSEQ multiplex PCR, and TCRdb's table has in-frame clones only and misses some. This table holds about 270,000 clones, 88% found once. This entry comes from a study of blood T cell repertoires in COVID-19. CDR3 length equals 15 residues. Trimming took off 0 bases at V and 2 bases at J, with 12 bases between the two ends. The germline gives CDR1 SGDLS, CDR2 YYNGEE. The sequence was collected from a woman in her sixties in a cohort exposed to, infected with or recovered from COVID-19 (not recorded which). The J gene is TRBJ2-7, the V gene TRBV9; D ambiguous. Source material: PBMCs or T cells enriched from blood (not recorded which). CDR3 amino acids: CASSVDVGTPYEQYF. CDR3 nucleotide sequence: TGTGCCAGCAGCGTAGATGTGGGCACTCCCTACGAGCAGTACTTC.